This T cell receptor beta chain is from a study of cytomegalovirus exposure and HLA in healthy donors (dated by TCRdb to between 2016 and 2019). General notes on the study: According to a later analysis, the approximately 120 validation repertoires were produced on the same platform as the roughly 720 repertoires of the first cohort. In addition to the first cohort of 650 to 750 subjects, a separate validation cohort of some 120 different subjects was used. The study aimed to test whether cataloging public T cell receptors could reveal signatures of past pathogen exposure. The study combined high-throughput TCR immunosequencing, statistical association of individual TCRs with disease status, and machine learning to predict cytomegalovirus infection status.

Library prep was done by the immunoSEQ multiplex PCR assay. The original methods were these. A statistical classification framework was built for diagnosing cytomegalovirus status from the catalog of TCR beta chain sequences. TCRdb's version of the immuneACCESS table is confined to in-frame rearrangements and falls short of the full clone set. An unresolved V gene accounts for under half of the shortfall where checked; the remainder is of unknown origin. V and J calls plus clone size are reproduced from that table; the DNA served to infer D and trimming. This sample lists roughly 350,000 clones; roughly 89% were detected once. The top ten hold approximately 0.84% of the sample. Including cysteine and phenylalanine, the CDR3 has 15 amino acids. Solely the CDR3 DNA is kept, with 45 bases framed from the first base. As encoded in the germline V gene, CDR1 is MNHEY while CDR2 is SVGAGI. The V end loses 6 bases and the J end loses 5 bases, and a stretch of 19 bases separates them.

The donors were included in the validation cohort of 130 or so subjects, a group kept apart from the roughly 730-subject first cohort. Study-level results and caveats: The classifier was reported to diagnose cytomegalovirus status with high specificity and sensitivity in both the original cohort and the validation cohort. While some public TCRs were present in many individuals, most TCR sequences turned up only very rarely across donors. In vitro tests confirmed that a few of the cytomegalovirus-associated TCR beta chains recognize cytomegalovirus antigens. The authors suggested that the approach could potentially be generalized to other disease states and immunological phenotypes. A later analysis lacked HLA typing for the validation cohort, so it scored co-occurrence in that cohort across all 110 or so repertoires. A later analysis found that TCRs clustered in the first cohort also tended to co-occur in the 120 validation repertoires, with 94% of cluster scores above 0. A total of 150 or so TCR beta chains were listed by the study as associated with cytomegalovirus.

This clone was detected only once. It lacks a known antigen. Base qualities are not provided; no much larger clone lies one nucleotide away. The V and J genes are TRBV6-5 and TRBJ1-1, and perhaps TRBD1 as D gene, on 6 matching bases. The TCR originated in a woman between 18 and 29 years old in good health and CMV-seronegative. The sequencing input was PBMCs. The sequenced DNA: TGTGCCAGCAGATCAACCGGGGGGGGCAAAACTGAAGCTTTCTTT. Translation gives CASRSTGGGKTEAFF.